A single sample is the source of the 23 T cell receptor beta chains below, sequenced in a study of CD8+ T cells in alopecia areata. Extraction and reverse transcription of RNA yielded cDNA as the sequencing template. The table came from immunoSEQ multiplex PCR; TCRdb's copy has only in-frame clones and leaves some out. The sample lists 150,000 to 200,000 clones, roughly 58% occurring once. Specified treatment: oral pan-JAK inhibitor, 5-10 mg twice daily. Source: CD4+ T cells sorted from blood, taken between weeks 55 and 65, from a patient treated with tofacitinib. The source is a human donor with alopecia areata.

This rearrangement joins TRBV27 to TRBJ2-1; 12 bases fit TRBD2. This CDR3 region has 16 residues. After removal of 5 bases from V and 6 bases from J, the junction contained 8 bases not matched to a gene. Germline loops: CDR1 MNHEY, CDR2 SMNVEV (reference sequence). The CDR3 coding sequence is TGTGCCAGCAGTCTAGGGCTAGCGGGGGGGCTCAATGAGCAGTTCTTC. Translation: CASSLGLAGGLNEQFF.

The rearrangement joins TRBV30 to TRBJ2-1, with 10 bases identical to TRBD2. V lost 4 bases, J lost 5 bases, and 2 bases stayed unmatched. Looked up from germline, CDR1 is GTSNPN and CDR2 is SVGIG (reference sequence). The CDR3 contains 13 residues. The CDR3 DNA follows: TGTGCCTGGAAGCTAGCGGGAGACAATGAGCAGTTCTTC. It encodes CAWKLAGDNEQFF.

In DNA form, the CDR3 reads TGTGCCAGCAGCGTCGCTCCCTACGAGCAGTACTTC. Translation: CASSVAPYEQYF. The chain employs TRBV5-6 and TRBJ2-7; D is ambiguous. CDR3 length: 12 amino acids. The germline V and J ends were trimmed by 4 bases and 2 bases, with 7 bases remaining between them. Germline CDR1 and CDR2: SGHDT and YYEEEE.

This sequence joins TRBV9 and TRBJ2-2; D may be TRBD1 or TRBD2 (5 bases each). The CDR3 is made up of 14 amino acids. Deletions cut 0 bases from V and 4 bases from J, with 7 bases between. Germline loops: CDR1 SGDLS, CDR2 YYNGEE. The CDR3 DNA sequence: TGTGCCAGCAGCGTAGTTGGGACCACCGGGGAGCTGTTTTTT. This sequence encodes CASSVVGTTGELFF. Full variable domain (remainder filled in from reference TRBV9 and TRBJ2-2): DSGVTQTPKHLITATGQRVTLRCSPRSGDLSVYWYQQSLDQGLQFLIQYYNGEERAKGNILERFSAQQFPDLHSELNLSSLELGDSALYFCASSVVGTTGELFFGEGSRLTVL.

This CDR3 reads CSVGPNLRDTEAFF. The CDR3 DNA follows: TGCAGCGTGGGACCAAACCTGAGGGACACTGAAGCTTTCTTT. The chain couples TRBV29-1 to TRBJ1-1; TRBD1 is a possible D gene (5 bases). The CDR3 runs 14 residues. Germline lookup yields CDR1 SQVTM and CDR2 ANQGSEA. With 6 bases removed from V and 3 bases from J, the gap between germline ends came to 17 bases. The full variable domain, completed using reference TRBV29-1 and TRBJ1-1, is SAVISQKPSRDICQRGTSLTIQCQVDSQVTMMFWYRQQPGQSLTLIATANQGSEATYESGFVIDKFPISRPNLTFSTLTVSNMSPEDSSIYLCSVGPNLRDTEAFFGQGTRLTVV.

V gene TRBV5-1 combines with J gene TRBJ2-1; D might be TRBD2 (6 bases). The germline gives CDR1 SGHRS, CDR2 YFSETQ. This CDR3 contains 15 residues. V lost 4 bases, J lost 2 bases, and 13 bases lay in between. The CDR3 nucleotides read TGCGCCAGCAGCCCTGGGGGGACCACCTACAATGAGCAGTTCTTC. Protein product: CASSPGGTTYNEQFF.

This chain uses TRBV9 with TRBJ2-5; a possible D gene is TRBD2 (7 bases). Germline V gene sequence: CDR1 SGDLS, CDR2 YYNGEE. The CDR3 totals 14 residues. V was trimmed by 4 bases and J by 5 bases, leaving 15 bases between them. CDR3 loop: CASSPRTRGETQYF. The CDR3 nucleotides are TGTGCCAGCAGCCCCCGGACTAGGGGGGAGACCCAGTACTTC.

The chain carries TRBV5-1 and TRBJ1-1, with D tentatively TRBD1 (6 bases). Germline values: CDR1 SGHRS, CDR2 YFSETQ. CDR3 length: 15 residues. V was cut by 3 bases and J by 0 bases, with 12 bases left in between. CDR3 sequence: CASSSETGLNTEAFF. The CDR3 DNA reads TGCGCCAGCAGCTCTGAAACAGGGTTGAACACTGAAGCTTTCTTT.

The genes are TRBV11-2 and TRBJ2-4; D is unclear. CDR1 and CDR2 (germline): SGHAT, FQNNGV. V was cut by 1 base and J by 0 bases, with 16 bases left in between. CDR3 length equals 18 residues. CDR3 in amino acids: CASSLGDIPGLAKNIQYF. The CDR3 region has the DNA TGTGCCAGCAGCTTAGGAGACATACCCGGGCTAGCCAAAAACATTCAGTACTTC.

The chain joins TRBV29-1 to TRBJ2-7; 9 bases agree with TRBD1. This CDR3 contains 12 residues. Trimming took 7 bases from V and 6 from J; bases not matched to a gene: 7. Per the germline V gene, CDR1 is SQVTM and CDR2 is ANQGSEA. The CDR3 sequence: CSGGQGRSEQYF. CDR3 nucleotides: TGCAGCGGGGGACAGGGTCGGTCCGAGCAGTACTTC.

The chain employs TRBV19 and TRBJ1-6, with D uncertain. Trimming took 5 bases from V and 9 from J, leaving 20 bases between them. Germline-derived CDR1 and CDR2 are LNHDA and SQIVND (reference sequence). The CDR3 consists of 16 residues. For the CDR3, the DNA is TGTGCCAGTAGTCGCCAGACCGGATATGGAGCTTCACCCCTCCACTTT. Encoded protein: CASSRQTGYGASPLHF. The full variable domain, its missing parts supplied by reference TRBV19 and TRBJ1-6, is DGGITQSPKYLFRKEGQNVTLSCEQNLNHDAMYWYRQDPGQGLRLIYYSQIVNDFQKGDIAEGYSVSREKKESFPLTVTSAQKNPTAFYLCASSRQTGYGASPLHFGNGTRLTVT.

The chain has TRBV7-2 and TRBJ1-6, with D possibly TRBD1 on 6 matching bases. The CDR3 sequence is 15 residues long. The germline V gene encodes CDR1 SGHTA and CDR2 FQGNSA. The V and J ends lost 1 base and 9 bases respectively, with 13 bases between them. The DNA for the CDR3 is TGTGCCAGCAGCTTAGTGCCCCGCAGGGGTTCACCCCTCCACTTT. This encodes CASSLVPRRGSPLHF. The full variable domain, rest sourced from reference TRBV7-2 and TRBJ1-6, is GAGVSQSPSNKVTEKGKDVELRCDPISGHTALYWYRQSLGQGLEFLIYFQGNSAPDKSGLPSDRFSAERTGGSVSTLTIQRTQQEDSAVYLCASSLVPRRGSPLHFGNGTRLTVT.

This clone was seen only once. This chain joins TRBV5-4 and TRBJ1-6; 7 bases are a match to TRBD1. J gave up 7 bases and V 4 bases, and 5 bases lay outside the gene matches. The CDR3 is 14 amino acids. CDR1 and CDR2 (germline): SGHNT, YYREEE (reference sequence). Here the CDR3 reads CASSLGQLNSPLHF. Here the CDR3 DNA reads TGTGCCAGCAGCCTGGGACAGCTGAATTCACCCCTCCACTTT.

This clone was observed once. This chain joins TRBV6-5 and TRBJ1-2; D is perhaps TRBD1 (5 bases). The CDR3 runs 13 residues. Trimming pared 2 bases from V and 4 bases from J, leaving 8 bases between. Germline assignment: CDR1 MNHEY and CDR2 SVGAGI. The CDR3 sequence: CASSYRDGYGYTF. CDR3 coding DNA: TGTGCCAGCAGTTACAGGGACGGCTATGGCTACACCTTC.

The rearrangement uses TRBV19 and TRBJ2-1; possible D gene TRBD2, 5 bases. Trimming removed 4 bases at V and 0 bases at J, with 10 bases between. Germline assignment: CDR1 LNHDA and CDR2 SQIVND (reference sequence). The CDR3 has 15 residues. Written as DNA, the CDR3 is TGTGCCAGTAGTAACGACTACAGCTCCTACAATGAGCAGTTCTTC. Translating gives CASSNDYSSYNEQFF.

The V and J genes are TRBV6-6 and TRBJ2-5, with D perhaps assigned TRBD1 or TRBD2 (6 bases each). The germline gives CDR1 MNHNY, CDR2 SVGAGI (reference sequence). The CDR3 is made up of 12 amino acids. Trimming removed 6 bases from V and 5 bases from J, with 10 bases in between. The CDR3 DNA follows: TGTGCCAGCAGACGAGGGGGGGAGACCCAGTACTTC. Its translation is CASRRGGETQYF.

This clone was found once. The chain carries TRBV30 and TRBJ1-1; D perhaps matches TRBD1 (5 bases). Trimming pared 0 bases from V and 2 bases from J, leaving 13 bases between. The CDR3 totals 15 residues. From germline, CDR1 is GTSNPN and CDR2 SVGIG (reference sequence). CDR3 in amino acids: CAWSVRGGVNTEAFF. The CDR3 region has the DNA TGTGCCTGGAGTGTACGTGGAGGGGTTAACACTGAAGCTTTCTTT.

The CDR3 coding sequence is TGTGCCAGCAGCGTAGCTTTGGGAACCGGCACTGAAGCTTTCTTT. Translation gives CASSVALGTGTEAFF. The chain is built from TRBV9 and TRBJ1-1; no clear D. CDR1 is SGDLS, CDR2 YYNGEE, per germline. The V end was cut by 0 bases, the J end by 4 bases, with 13 bases between. The CDR3 spans 15 residues.

The V call is TRBV29-1, the J call TRBJ1-1, with D perhaps matching TRBD1 (6 bases). CDR1 and CDR2 from the germline V gene are SQVTM and ANQGSEA. CDR3 size: 12 residues. V lost 7 bases and J 8 bases, leaving 17 bases between the germline ends. The DNA for the CDR3 is TGCAGCGCGGCCATTGGGGGGCGGGAAGCTTTCTTT. As protein: CSAAIGGREAFF.

This chain connects TRBV25-1 to TRBJ1-2; the D is unclear. V lost 1 base to trimming and J lost 4 bases, with 7 bases between them. CDR1 is MGHDK and CDR2 is SYGVNS in the germline V gene. The length of the CDR3 is 13 residues. CDR3 sequence (DNA): TGTGCCAGCAGTGAATCCAGAGCCTATGGCTACACCTTC. Protein product: CASSESRAYGYTF.

This sequence joins TRBV15 and TRBJ2-5, with 9 bases fitting TRBD1. The CDR3 extends over 16 amino acids. Looked up from germline, CDR1 is LNHNV and CDR2 is YYDKDF (reference sequence). Trimming at V came to 4 bases and at J to 1 base, leaving 7 bases not matched to a gene. CDR3 in amino acids: CATSMIQGAGQETQYF. CDR3 in DNA: TGTGCCACCAGCATGATACAGGGGGCAGGCCAAGAGACCCAGTACTTC.

The rearrangement uses TRBV6-1 and TRBJ2-2; D remains ambiguous. This CDR3 region has 13 residues. Deletions cut 2 bases from V and 3 bases from J, with 4 bases between. From germline, CDR1 is MNHNS and CDR2 SASEGT. The CDR3, as DNA: TGTGCCAGCAGTGAAAGGGACACCGGGGAGCTGTTTTTT. Protein product: CASSERDTGELFF.

This clone has only a few counts. The chain has TRBV6-5 and TRBJ1-2, with a weak D call TRBD1 (5 bases). The CDR3 runs to 14 residues. V was clipped by 6 bases and J by 6 bases, with 17 bases between them. The germline gives CDR1 MNHEY, CDR2 SVGAGI. CDR3 nucleotides: TGTGCCAGCAGCCCCGTTGGGGGGACCAATGGCTACACCTTC. Protein product: CASSPVGGTNGYTF.